This TCR beta chain was captured in a study of blood T cell repertoires in COVID-19 (dated by TCRdb to between 2020 and 2021). General notes on the study: Samples covering the acute and convalescent phases of COVID-19 were provided by collaborators in the United States, Italy and Spain. The samples were drawn from two sources: the first 160 participants of the ongoing ImmuneRACE study, and fewer than 1,500 subjects contributed by 6 global collaborators. HLA class I and class II types, where available, came from metadata supplied by the sample provider rather than from assay-based typing. Deeply sampled blood TCRbeta repertoires from subjects exposed to, actively infected with, or recovered from COVID-19 were included in the dataset. A freely available public database, intended as a resource for researchers studying the immune response to SARS-CoV-2, is where the repertoires were released. Nearly every sample came with metadata listing a de-identified subject ID, COVID-19 status, age in years and sex. The prospective study material was composed of cDNA or gDNA derived from T cells, B-cell-depleted T cells, or PBMCs. Study-wide conclusions, independent of this receptor: Clinical and demographic metadata were provided uncurated, with the amount varying by source and participant.

Whole blood was collected in K2EDTA tubes by collaborating institutions according to the institutions' own protocols. For TCRbeta analysis, collaborator samples were shipped as frozen whole blood, as isolated PBMCs, or as DNA extracted from either sample type. The immunoSEQ Assay, a bias-controlled multiplex PCR, was used to amplify TCRbeta CDR3 regions from genomic DNA. As for the original processing: The number of nucleated cells in each sample was estimated by amplification of reference gene primers within the assay. Sequence reads were collapsed and filtered to measure the absolute abundance of every unique TCRbeta CDR3 rearrangement. For each sample, productive Simpson clonality was calculated by taking the square root of Simpson's diversity index across productive rearrangements. Imported from immuneACCESS, the table was reduced by TCRdb to in-frame sequences with V and J called. These copies leave out some clones; in studies compared against another copy, an unresolved V gene accounts for under half, and the cause of the remainder is not known. V, J and clone size reflect that table, while D and trimming were determined from the DNA. Present in this sample are around 110,000 clones, around nine tenths of which were seen just once. The ten largest account for roughly 1.3% of the sample.

CDR1 MNHEY and CDR2 SVGAGI are derived from the germline V gene. Including the terminal cysteine and phenylalanine, the CDR3 comprises 15 residues. The CDR3 DNA has 45 bases and is translated from base 1. V is pared back by 2 bases and J by 1 base, with 9 bases lying between the germline termini. This clone was seen only once. Its target antigen remains unknown. No base qualities exist here, and no much larger clone lies one base off it. Recombination connected TRBV6-5 to TRBJ2-1, with no reliable assignment of the D segment. Sequenced input: peripheral blood. The TCR was taken from a young woman with acute or convalescent COVID-19. The CDR3 corresponds to CASSYSSSSYNEQFF. In nucleotides, the sequence is TGTGCCAGCAGTTACAGTAGTTCTTCCTACAATGAGCAGTTCTTC.